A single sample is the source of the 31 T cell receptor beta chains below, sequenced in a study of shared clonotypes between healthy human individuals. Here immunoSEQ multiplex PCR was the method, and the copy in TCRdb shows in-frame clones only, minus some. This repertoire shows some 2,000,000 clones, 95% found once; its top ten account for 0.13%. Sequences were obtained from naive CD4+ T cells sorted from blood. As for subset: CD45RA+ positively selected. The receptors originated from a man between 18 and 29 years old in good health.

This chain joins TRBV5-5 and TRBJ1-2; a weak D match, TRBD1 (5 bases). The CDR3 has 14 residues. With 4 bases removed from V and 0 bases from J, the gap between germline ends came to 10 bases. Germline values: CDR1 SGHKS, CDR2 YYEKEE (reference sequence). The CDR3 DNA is TGTGCCAGCAGCCAAAGACAGACTAACTATGGCTACACCTTC. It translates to CASSQRQTNYGYTF.

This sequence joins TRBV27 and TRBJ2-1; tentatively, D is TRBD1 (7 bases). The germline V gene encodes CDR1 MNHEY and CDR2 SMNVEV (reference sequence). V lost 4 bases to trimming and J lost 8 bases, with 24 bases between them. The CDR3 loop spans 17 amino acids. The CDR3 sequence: CASSSGWAPGGGDEQFF. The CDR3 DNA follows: TGTGCCAGCAGTTCGGGGTGGGCCCCAGGGGGAGGCGATGAGCAGTTCTTC.

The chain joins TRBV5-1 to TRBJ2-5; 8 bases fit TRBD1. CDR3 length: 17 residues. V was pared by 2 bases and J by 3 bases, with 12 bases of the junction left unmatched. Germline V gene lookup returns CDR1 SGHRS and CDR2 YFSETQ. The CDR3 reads CASSFSRGPQGEETQYF. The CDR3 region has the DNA TGCGCCAGCAGCTTTTCTAGGGGCCCACAGGGGGAAGAGACCCAGTACTTC.

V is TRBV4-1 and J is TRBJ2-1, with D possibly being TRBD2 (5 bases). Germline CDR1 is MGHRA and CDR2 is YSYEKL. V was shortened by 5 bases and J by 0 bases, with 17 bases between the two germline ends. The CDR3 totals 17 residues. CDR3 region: CASSEGVGGPSYNEQFF. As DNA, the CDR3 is TGCGCCAGCAGCGAGGGCGTCGGCGGGCCCTCCTACAATGAGCAGTTCTTC.

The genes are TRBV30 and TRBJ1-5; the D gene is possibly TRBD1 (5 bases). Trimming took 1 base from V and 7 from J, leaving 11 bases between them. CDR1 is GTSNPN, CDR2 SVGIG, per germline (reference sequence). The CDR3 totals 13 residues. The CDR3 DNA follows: TGTGCCTGGAGTGGGGGGTCAAGCCAGCCCCAGCATTTT. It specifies CAWSGGSSQPQHF.

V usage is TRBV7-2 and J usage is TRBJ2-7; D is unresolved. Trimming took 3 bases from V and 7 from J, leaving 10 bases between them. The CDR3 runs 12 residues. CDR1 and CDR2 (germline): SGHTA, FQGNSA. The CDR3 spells CASSFGRGEQYF. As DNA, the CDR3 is TGTGCCAGCAGCTTTGGTCGTGGTGAGCAGTACTTC.

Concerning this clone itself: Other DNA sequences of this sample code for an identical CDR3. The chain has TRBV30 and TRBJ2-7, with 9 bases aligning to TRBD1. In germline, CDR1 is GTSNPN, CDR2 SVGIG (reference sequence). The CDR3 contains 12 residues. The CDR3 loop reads CAGDRDSYEQYF. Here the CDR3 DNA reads TGTGCTGGGGACAGGGACTCCTACGAGCAGTACTTC.

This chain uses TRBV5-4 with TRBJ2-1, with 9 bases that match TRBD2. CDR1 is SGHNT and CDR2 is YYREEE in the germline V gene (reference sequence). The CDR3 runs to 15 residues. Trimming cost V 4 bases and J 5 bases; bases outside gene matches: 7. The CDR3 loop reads CASSQPAGGDNEQFF. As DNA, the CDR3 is TGTGCCAGCAGCCAACCAGCGGGGGGTGACAATGAGCAGTTCTTC.

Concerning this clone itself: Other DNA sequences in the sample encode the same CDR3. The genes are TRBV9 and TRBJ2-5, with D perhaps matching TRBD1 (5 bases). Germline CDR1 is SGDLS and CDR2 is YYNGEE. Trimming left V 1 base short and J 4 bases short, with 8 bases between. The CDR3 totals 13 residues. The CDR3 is CASSVQGSETQYF. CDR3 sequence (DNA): TGTGCCAGCAGCGTACAGGGATCAGAGACCCAGTACTTC.

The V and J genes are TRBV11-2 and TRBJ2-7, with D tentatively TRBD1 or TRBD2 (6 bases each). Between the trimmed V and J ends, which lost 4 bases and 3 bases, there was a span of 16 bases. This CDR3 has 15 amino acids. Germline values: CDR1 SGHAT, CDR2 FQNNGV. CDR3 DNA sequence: TGTGCCAGCAGCTGGGGGGCCGGACTCCTCTACGAGCAGTACTTC. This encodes CASSWGAGLLYEQYF.

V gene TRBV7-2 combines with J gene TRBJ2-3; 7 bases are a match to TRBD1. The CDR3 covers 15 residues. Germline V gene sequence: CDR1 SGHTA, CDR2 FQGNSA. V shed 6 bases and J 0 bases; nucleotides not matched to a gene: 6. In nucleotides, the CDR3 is TGTGCCAGCAGTCCAAAGACAGGGAGCACAGATACGCAGTATTTT. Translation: CASSPKTGSTDTQYF.

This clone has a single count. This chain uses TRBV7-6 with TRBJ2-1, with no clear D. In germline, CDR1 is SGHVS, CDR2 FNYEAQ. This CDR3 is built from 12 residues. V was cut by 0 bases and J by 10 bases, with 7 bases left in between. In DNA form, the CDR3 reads TGTGCCAGCAGCTTAGCAGTCGGGGAGCAGTTCTTC. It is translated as CASSLAVGEQFF. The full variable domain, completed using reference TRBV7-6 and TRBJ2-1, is GAGVSQSPRYKVTKRGQDVALRCDPISGHVSLYWYRQALGQGPEFLTYFNYEAQQDKSGLPNDRFSAERPEGSISTLTIQRTEQRDSAMYRCASSLAVGEQFFGPGTRLTVL.

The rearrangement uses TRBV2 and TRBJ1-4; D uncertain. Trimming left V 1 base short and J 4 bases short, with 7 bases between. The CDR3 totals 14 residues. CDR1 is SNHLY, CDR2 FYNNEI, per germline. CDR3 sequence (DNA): TGTGCCAGCAGTGAAGTCTACGGTAATGAAAAACTGTTTTTT. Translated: CASSEVYGNEKLFF. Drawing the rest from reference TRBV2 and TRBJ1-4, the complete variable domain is EPEVTQTPSHQVTQMGQEVILRCVPISNHLYFYWYRQILGQKVEFLVSFYNNEISEKSEIFDDQFSVERPDGSNFTLKIRSTKLEDSAMYFCASSEVYGNEKLFFGSGTQLSVL.

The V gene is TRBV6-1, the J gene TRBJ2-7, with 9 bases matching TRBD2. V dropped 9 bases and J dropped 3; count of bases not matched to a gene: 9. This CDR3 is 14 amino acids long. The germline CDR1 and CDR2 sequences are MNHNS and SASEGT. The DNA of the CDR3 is TGTGCCAGTGAGGCCGGGACTAGCCTCTACGAGCAGTACTTC. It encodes CASEAGTSLYEQYF.

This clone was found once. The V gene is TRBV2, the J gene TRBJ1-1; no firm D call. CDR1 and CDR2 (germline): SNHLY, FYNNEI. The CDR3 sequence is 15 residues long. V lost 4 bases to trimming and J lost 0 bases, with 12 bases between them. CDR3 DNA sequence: TGTGCCAGCAGTGCGGTCGGGAGCATGAACACTGAAGCTTTCTTT. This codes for CASSAVGSMNTEAFF.

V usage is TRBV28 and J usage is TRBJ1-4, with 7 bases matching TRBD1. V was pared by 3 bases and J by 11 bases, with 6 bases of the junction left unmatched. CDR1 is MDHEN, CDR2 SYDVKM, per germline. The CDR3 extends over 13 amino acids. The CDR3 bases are TGTGCCAGCAGTTTTCGGGACAGTCCGAAACTGTTTTTT. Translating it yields CASSFRDSPKLFF.

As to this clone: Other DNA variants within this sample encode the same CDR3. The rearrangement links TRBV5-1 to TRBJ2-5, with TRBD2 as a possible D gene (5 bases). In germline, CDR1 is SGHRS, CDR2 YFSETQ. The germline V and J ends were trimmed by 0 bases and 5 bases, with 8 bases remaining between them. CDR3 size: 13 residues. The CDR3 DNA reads TGCGCCAGCAGCTTGGCACGCGGGGAGACCCAGTACTTC. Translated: CASSLARGETQYF.

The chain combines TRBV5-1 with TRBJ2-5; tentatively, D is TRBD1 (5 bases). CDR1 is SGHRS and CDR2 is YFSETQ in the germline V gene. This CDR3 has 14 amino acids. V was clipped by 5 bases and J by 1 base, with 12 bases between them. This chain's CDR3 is CASRVGQIQETQYF. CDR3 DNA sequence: TGCGCCAGCAGGGTGGGGCAGATCCAAGAGACCCAGTACTTC.

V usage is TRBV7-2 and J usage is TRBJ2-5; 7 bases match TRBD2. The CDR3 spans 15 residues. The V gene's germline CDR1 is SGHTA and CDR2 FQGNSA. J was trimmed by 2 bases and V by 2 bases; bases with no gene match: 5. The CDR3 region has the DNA TGTGCCAGCAGCTTAATGGCGGGAGCTCAAGAGACCCAGTACTTC. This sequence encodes CASSLMAGAQETQYF.

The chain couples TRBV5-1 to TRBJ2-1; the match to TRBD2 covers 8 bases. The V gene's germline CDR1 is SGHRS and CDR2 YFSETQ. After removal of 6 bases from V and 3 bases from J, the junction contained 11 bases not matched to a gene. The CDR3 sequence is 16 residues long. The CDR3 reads CASKKVGLANYNEQFF. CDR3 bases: TGCGCCAGCAAAAAGGTCGGACTAGCAAACTACAATGAGCAGTTCTTC.

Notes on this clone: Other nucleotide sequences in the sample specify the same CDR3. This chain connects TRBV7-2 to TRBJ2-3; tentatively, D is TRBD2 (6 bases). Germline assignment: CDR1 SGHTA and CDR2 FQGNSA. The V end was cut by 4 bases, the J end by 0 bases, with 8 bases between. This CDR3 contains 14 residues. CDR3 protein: CASSSGTSTDTQYF. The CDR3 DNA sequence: TGTGCCAGCAGCTCCGGGACTAGCACAGATACGCAGTATTTT.

CDR3: CATHTGTGGSPLHF. CDR3 nucleotides: TGTGCCACCCACACCGGGACAGGGGGTTCACCCCTCCACTTT. The V call is TRBV10-3, the J call TRBJ1-6, with TRBD1 matching 11 bases. The CDR3 runs to 14 residues. The V and J ends lost 10 bases and 9 bases, in that order; junction bases with no gene match: 8. The V gene's germline CDR1 is ENHRY and CDR2 SYGVKD.

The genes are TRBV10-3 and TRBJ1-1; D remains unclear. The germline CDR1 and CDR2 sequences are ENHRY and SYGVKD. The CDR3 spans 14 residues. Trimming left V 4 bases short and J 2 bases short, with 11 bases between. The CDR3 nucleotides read TGTGCCATCAGTGCACCGGGCTTAAACACTGAAGCTTTCTTT. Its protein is CAISAPGLNTEAFF.

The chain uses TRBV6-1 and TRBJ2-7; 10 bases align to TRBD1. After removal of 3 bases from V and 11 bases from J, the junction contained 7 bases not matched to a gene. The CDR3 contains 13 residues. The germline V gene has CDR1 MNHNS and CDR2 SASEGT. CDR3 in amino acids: CASSEQTGGLEYF. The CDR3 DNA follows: TGTGCCAGCAGTGAGCAGACAGGGGGCCTTGAGTACTTC.

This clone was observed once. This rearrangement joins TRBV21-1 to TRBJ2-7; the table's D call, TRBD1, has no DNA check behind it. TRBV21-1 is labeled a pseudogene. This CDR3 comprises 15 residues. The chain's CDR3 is CASSKALCGLSEQYF. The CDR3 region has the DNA TGTGCCAGCAGCAAAGCGCTTTGTGGCCTCAGTGAGCAGTACTTC.

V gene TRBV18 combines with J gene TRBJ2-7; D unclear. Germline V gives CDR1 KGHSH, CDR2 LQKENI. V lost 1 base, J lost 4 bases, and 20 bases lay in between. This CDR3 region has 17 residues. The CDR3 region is CASSPLESGPYSYEQYF. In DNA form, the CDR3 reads TGTGCCAGCTCACCACTTGAATCCGGGCCCTACTCTTACGAGCAGTACTTC.

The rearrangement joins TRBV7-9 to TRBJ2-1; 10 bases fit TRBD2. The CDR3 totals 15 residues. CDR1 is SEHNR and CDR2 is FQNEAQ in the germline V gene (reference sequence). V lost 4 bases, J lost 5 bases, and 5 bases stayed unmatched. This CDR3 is CASSSELAGNNEQFF. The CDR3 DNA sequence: TGTGCCAGCAGCTCAGAACTAGCGGGGAACAATGAGCAGTTCTTC.

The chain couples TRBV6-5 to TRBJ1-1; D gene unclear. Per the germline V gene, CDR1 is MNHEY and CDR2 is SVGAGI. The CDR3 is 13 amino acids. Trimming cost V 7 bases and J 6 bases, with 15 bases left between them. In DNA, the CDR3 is TGTGCCAGCACCCCAGCAGGAGGATCTGAAGCTTTCTTT. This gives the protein CASTPAGGSEAFF.

As DNA, the CDR3 is TGCGCCAGCAGCCAAACAGGGAGTCCGGAGACCCAGTACTTC. As protein: CASSQTGSPETQYF. The gene calls are TRBV4-1 and TRBJ2-5, with D possibly matching TRBD1 (6 bases). The CDR3 is 14 amino acids. Germline assignment: CDR1 MGHRA and CDR2 YSYEKL. V lost 2 bases and J 5 bases, leaving 12 bases between the germline ends.

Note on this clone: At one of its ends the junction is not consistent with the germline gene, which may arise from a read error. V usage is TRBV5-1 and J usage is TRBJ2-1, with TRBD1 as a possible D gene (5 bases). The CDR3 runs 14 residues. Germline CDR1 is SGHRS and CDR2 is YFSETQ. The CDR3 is CASAGSLSYNEPFF. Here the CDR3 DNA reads TGCGCCAGCGCAGGGTCCCTCTCCTACAATGAGCCGTTCTTC.

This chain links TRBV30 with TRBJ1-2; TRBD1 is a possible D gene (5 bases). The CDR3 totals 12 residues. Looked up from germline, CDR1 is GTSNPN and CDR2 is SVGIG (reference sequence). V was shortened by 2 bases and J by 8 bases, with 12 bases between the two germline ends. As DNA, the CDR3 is TGTGCCTGGAGTACAGGCCCCGGAGGCTACACCTTC. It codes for CAWSTGPGGYTF. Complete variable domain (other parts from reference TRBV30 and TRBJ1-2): SQTIHQWPATLVQPVGSPLSLECTVEGTSNPNLYWYRQAAGRGLQLLFYSVGIGQISSEVPQNLSASRPQDRQFILSSKKLLLSDSGFYLCAWSTGPGGYTFGSGTRLTVV.